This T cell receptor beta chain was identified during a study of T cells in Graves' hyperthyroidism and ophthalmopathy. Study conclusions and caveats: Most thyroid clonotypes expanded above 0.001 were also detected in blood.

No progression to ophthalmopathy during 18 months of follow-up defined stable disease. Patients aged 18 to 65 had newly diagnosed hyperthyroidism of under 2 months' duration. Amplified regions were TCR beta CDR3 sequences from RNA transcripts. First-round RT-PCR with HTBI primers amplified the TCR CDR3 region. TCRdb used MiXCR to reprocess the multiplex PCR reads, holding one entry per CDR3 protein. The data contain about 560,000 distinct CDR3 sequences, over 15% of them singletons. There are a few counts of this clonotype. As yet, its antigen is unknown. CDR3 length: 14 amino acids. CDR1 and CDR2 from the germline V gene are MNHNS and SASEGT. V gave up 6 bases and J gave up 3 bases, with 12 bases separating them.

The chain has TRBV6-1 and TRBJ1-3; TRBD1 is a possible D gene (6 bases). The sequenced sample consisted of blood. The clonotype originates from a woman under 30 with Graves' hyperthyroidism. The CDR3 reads CASSLQGDGNTIYF. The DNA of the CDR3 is TGTGCCAGCAGCCTACAGGGAGATGGAAACACCATATATTTT.